Sequencing of this T cell receptor beta chain was carried out in a study of PD-L1 blockade in urothelial cancer. Each patient gave between 1 and 8 samples of peripheral blood mononuclear cells, which were collected pretreatment and during treatment. Here immunoSEQ multiplex PCR was the method, and the copy in TCRdb shows in-frame clones only, minus some. Found here are more than 30,000 clones, over 80% of them singletons; the top ten hold roughly 3.8%. Study-level findings and limits: Pretreatment TCR clonality in blood, when below the median, was predictive of better survival.

Points on this clone: Its antigen remains unidentified.

In germline, CDR1 is SQVTM, CDR2 ANQGSEA. After removal of 6 bases from V and 1 base from J, the junction contained 8 bases not matched to a gene. This CDR3 has 15 residues. This TCR was recovered from a man aged 45 to 65 with urothelial cancer. The input for sequencing was PBMCs, taken around atezolizumab (anti-PD-L1) treatment. The rearrangement uses TRBV29-1 and TRBJ2-3, with TRBD2 matching 9 bases. CDR3 loop: CSVCTGLARTDTQYF. The CDR3 nucleotides are TGCAGCGTCTGCACCGGACTAGCGCGCACAGATACGCAGTATTTT.